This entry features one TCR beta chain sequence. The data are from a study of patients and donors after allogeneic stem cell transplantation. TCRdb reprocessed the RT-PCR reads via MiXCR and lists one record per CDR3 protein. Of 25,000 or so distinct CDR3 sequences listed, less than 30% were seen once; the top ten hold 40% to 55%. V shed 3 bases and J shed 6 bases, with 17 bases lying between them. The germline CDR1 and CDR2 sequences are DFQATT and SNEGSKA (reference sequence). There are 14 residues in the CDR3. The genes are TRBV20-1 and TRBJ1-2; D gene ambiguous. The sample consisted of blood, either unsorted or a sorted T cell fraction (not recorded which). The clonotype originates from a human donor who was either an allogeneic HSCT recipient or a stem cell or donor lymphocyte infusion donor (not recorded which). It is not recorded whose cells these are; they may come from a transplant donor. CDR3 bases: TGCAGTGCTAGGGGAGGGATCGTAACCGATGGCTACACCTTC. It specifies CSARGGIVTDGYTF.